These 7 T cell receptor beta chains were all obtained from the same sample, sequenced in a study of long-term antiretroviral therapy in people with HIV. The authors ran the immunoSEQ assay, v3.0, at survey level. Using immunoSEQ multiplex PCR, the repertoire was profiled, and TCRdb retains in-frame clones only, with some absent. Of 48,000 or so clones in the sample, around 80% were seen once. Sequencing was performed on unsorted PBMCs, taken 0.8 years after starting antiretroviral therapy. The source is a woman under 30 with HIV.

With regard to this clone: The junction does not match germline at one end; this may be a read error. This rearrangement joins TRBV6-5 to TRBJ1-1; TRBD1 is a possible D gene (6 bases). The germline gives CDR1 MNHEY, CDR2 SVGAGI. This CDR3 comprises 14 residues. Here the CDR3 reads CASSYHQPGAEVLF. The CDR3 nucleotides read TGTGCCAGCAGTTACCATCAACCAGGGGCTGAGGTTCTCTTT.

CDR3 in amino acids: CASSGQGSQTYGYTF. CDR3 DNA sequence: TGTGCCAGCAGTGGACAGGGCTCACAAACTTATGGCTACACCTTC. This chain connects TRBV25-1 to TRBJ1-2; 7 positions match TRBD1. The junction had 10 bases not matched to a gene; V was cut back by 4 bases and J by 5 bases. The germline V gene has CDR1 MGHDK and CDR2 SYGVNS. The CDR3 is 15 amino acids.

The chain links TRBV4-3 to TRBJ2-7; D tentatively fits TRBD1 or TRBD2 (5 bases each). From germline, CDR1 is LGHNA and CDR2 YSLEER. CDR3 length: 14 amino acids. V lost 5 bases and J 0 bases, leaving 11 bases between the germline ends. In nucleotides, the CDR3 is TGCGCCAGCAGCAAAACCGGGACCTCCTACGAGCAGTACTTC. It specifies CASSKTGTSYEQYF.

The table lists this clone with a count of one. The chain combines TRBV27 with TRBJ2-1, with D perhaps TRBD2 (6 bases). V dropped 6 bases and J dropped 10 bases, with 16 bases sitting between them. The CDR3 totals 13 residues. CDR1 and CDR2 (germline): MNHEY, SMNVEV (reference sequence). In DNA form, the CDR3 reads TGTGCCAGCAGGGGGGGTTACTACAGAGAGCAGTTCTTC. This sequence encodes CASRGGYYREQFF.

Only one count was recorded for this clone. The V call is TRBV19, the J call TRBJ1-2; no firm D call. The CDR3 runs to 15 residues. Germline V gene data show CDR1 as LNHDA and CDR2 as SQIVND (reference sequence). The V end was cut by 3 bases, the J end by 4 bases, with 15 bases between. The CDR3, as DNA: TGTGCCAGTAGTATGAGACAAATCGTCGGCTATGGCTACACCTTC. Its protein product is CASSMRQIVGYGYTF.

This clone was seen more than once but under ten times. The V call is TRBV4-1, the J call TRBJ2-7; 7 bases are shared with TRBD2. With V trimmed by 0 bases and J by 8 bases, 16 bases remained unmatched. Germline CDR1 is MGHRA and CDR2 is YSYEKL. CDR3 length: 17 amino acids. In DNA, the CDR3 is TGCGCCAGCAGCCAAGATTCTGTTAGCGGGCTCCCTTTCCAGCAGTACTTC. Protein: CASSQDSVSGLPFQQYF.

The V gene is TRBV7-9, the J gene TRBJ1-4, with 8 bases fitting TRBD1. The CDR3 is made up of 15 amino acids. Looked up from germline, CDR1 is SEHNR and CDR2 is FQNEAQ (reference sequence). Trimming took 5 bases from V and 8 from J; bases not matched to a gene: 10. CDR3: CASSPRRQGKEKLFF. DNA for the CDR3: TGTGCCAGCAGCCCGCGCAGACAGGGGAAAGAAAAACTGTTTTTT.